The entry below gives a single T cell receptor beta chain sequence along with its context. This clone was detected once. The clone's antigen remains unknown. No base qualities exist here, and no much larger clone lies one base off it. The data stem from a study of T cell responses to AZD1222 COVID-19 vaccine (dated by TCRdb to about 2021). A note on the overall study: TCR sequencing covered roughly 230 trial participants: 207 given two doses of AZD1222 and some 25 given two doses of MenACWY control vaccine. Trial participants were enrolled into age subgroups of 18-55, 56-69 and 70-plus years, which contained around 150, 29 and 61 TCR-sequenced participants, respectively.

The time point label of this sample denotes: about 28 days (+/-7) after the second vaccine dose. AZD1222 recipients given second doses at about 4 weeks or at about 12 weeks were pooled, since spike-specific TCR depth and breadth were not found to differ between the two schedules. The vaccinee samples were drawn from two UK trials, COV001 and COV002, one of which was a single-blind randomized controlled phase 2/3 trial testing AZD1222 (ChAdOx1 nCoV-19) in healthy adults. Trial participant PBMC samples were collected at day 0 and day 28 after the second dose for TCRbeta chain sequencing. The CDR3 regions of human TCRbeta chains were analyzed by immunosequencing. In the paper's pipeline: TCRs in the repertoires were compared against a reference library of SARS-CoV-2-specific TCRs that had been generated with the MIRA antigen-specificity platform. Breadth was defined as the fraction of unique TCRs that were SARS-CoV-2-associated, and depth was defined as the fraction of total T cells that were SARS-CoV-2-associated. Each spike-specific TCR was assigned to its reactive spike region and to a CD4 or CD8 class using the MIRA data. Log10-transformed breadth and depth values were compared by one-way ANOVA with Sidak's multiple comparisons tests. TCRdb took over this immuneACCESS table, retaining in-frame rearrangements with V and J assigned. Such tables are incomplete; in checked studies, under half of the missing clones stem from an unresolved V gene, and the remainder is unexplained. V and J calls and clone size are as listed in that table; D and trimming were resolved from the DNA. A total of 55,000 to 70,000 clones appear in this sample, 89% of them only once. Of the sample, roughly 6.1% falls within the top ten clones.

Including cysteine and phenylalanine, the CDR3 has 16 amino acids. Only the CDR3 DNA is retained, 48 bases long and in frame from the first base. From the germline V gene, CDR1 is SGHAT and CDR2 is FQNNGV. Relative to germline, V is 7 bases shorter and J is 3 bases shorter, with 20 bases between their ends. Overall study outcomes, separate from this receptor: Participants were mostly white British and included more females than males, and it was suggested by the authors that clonal diversity may have been underestimated. Nearly half of unique spike-specific TCRs reportedly recognized epitopes outside regions mutated in the B.1.351 and B.1.1.7 variants. The 56-69-year group was small, and its depth increase did not reach significance, likely because of low power. A significant rise in spike-specific TCR breadth and depth was observed after two AZD1222 doses relative to day 0 and relative to MenACWY recipients. No day 14 peak-response samples were available, so repertoires were characterized only after the peak T cell response. Conclusions about previously exposed vaccinees are limited, since just 5 to 7 AZD1222 recipients were seropositive for SARS-CoV-2 at baseline. CD4 TCRs associated with the vaccine covered the entire spike protein, and the dominant responses were in regions 160-218 and 743-854.

This sample comprised peripheral blood, obtained 28 days after the second AZD1222 dose. This clonotype originated in an adult who received the AZD1222 COVID-19 vaccine. The V and J segments used are TRBV11-2 and TRBJ2-3; the D region possibly corresponds to TRBD2 (6 bases align). The CDR3 amino acid sequence is: CASNKLGVGSTDTQYF. In nucleotides, the sequence is TGTGCCAGCAATAAGTTGGGCGTCGGGAGTACAGATACGCAGTATTTT.